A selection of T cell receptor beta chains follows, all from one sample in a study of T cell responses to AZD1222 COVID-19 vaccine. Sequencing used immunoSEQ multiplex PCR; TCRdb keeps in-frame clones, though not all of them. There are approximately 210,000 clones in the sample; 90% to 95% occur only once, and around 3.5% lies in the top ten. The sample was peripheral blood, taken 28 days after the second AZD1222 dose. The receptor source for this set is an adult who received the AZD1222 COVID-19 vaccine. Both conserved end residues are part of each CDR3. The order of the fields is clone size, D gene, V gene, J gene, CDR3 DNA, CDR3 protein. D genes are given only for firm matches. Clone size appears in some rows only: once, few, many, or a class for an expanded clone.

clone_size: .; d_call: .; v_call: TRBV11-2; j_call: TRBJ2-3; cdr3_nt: TGTGCCAGCGGAAAGGGACTGCCGCAGTATTTT; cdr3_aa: CASGKGLPQYF
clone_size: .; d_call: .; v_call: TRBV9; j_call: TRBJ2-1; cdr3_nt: TGTGCCAGCAGCACCCGTCTCGAGGGCCTACAGTTCTTC; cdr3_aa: CASSTRLEGLQFF
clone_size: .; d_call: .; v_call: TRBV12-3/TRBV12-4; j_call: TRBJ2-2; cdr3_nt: TGTGCCAGCAGCTACACCGGGGAGCTGTTTTTT; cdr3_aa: CASSYTGELFF
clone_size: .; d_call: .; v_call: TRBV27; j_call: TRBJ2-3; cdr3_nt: TGTGCCAGCAGGCGATCGGACACAGATACGCAGTATTTT; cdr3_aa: CASRRSDTDTQYF
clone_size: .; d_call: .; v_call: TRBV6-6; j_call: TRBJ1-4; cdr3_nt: TGTGCCAGCAGTCTGAGTCCGGAAAAACTGTTTTTT; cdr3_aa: CASSLSPEKLFF
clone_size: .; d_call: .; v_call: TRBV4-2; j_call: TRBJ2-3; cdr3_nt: TGTGCCAGCAGCCAAGGAGTGGGCTATGGGGTTGCAGATACGCAGTATTTT; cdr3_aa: CASSQGVGYGVADTQYF
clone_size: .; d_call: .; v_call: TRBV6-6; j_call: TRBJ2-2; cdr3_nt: TGTGCCAGCAGTCCCTCGGGCACCGGGGAGCTGTTTTTT; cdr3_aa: CASSPSGTGELFF
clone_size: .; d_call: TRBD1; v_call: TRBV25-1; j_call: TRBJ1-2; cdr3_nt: TGTGCCAGCAGTGGGCTAGGACAGGGGGGAAACTATGGCTACACCTTC; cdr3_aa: CASSGLGQGGNYGYTF
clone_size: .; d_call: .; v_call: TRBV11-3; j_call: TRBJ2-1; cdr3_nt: TGTGCCAGCAGCCCACAACGGCCACGCCCCTCCTACAATGAGCAGTTCTTC; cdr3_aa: CASSPQRPRPSYNEQFF
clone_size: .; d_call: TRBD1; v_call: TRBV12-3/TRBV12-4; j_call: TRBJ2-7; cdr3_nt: TGTGCCAGCGGACAGGTGGTCTACGAGCAGTACTTC; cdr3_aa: CASGQVVYEQYF
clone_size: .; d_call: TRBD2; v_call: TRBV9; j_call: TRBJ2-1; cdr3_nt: TGTGCCAGCAGCGTAGCTCGTGGTAGCGGGACCATGGATGAGCAGTTCTTC; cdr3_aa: CASSVARGSGTMDEQFF
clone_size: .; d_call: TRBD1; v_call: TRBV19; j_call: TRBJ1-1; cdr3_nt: TGTGCCAGTAGTATTAGGACAGGGTTCGGTGAAGCTTTCTTT; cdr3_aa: CASSIRTGFGEAFF
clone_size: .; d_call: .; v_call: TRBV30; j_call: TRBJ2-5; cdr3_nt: TGTGCCTGGGTGGCCTCAGGGGAGACCCAGTACTTC; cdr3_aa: CAWVASGETQYF
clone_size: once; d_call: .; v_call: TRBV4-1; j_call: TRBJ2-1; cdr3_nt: TGCGCCAGCAGCCAAGATTTCGGGAATGAGCAGTTCTTC; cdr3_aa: CASSQDFGNEQFF
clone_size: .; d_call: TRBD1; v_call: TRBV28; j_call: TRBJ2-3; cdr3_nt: TGTGCCAGCAGTCCAGGACAGGGGGCTACAGATACGCAGTATTTT; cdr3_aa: CASSPGQGATDTQYF
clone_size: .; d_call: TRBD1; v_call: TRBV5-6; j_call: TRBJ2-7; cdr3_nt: TGTGCCAGCAGCAACGGAAACAGGGGCCACCCAATGGGCGAGCAGTACTTC; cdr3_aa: CASSNGNRGHPMGEQYF
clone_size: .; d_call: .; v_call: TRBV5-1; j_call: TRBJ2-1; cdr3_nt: TGCGCCAGCAGCTCCCTGGAGGGGGGCGTTGAGCAGTTCTTC; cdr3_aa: CASSSLEGGVEQFF
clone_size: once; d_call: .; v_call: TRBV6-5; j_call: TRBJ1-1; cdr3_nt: TGTGCCAGCAGCCCGACAGGCGTGAACACTGAAGCTTTCTTT; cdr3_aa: CASSPTGVNTEAFF
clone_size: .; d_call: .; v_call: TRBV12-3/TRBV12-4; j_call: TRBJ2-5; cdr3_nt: TGTGCCAGCAGCCCCCGGGGGGAGACCCAGTACTTC; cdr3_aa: CASSPRGETQYF
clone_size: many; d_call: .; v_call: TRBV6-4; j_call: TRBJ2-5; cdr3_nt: TGTGCCAGCAGCTACAGGTTTGGAGAGACCCAGTACTTC; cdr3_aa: CASSYRFGETQYF
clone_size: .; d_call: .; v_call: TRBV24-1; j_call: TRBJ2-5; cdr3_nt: TGTGCCACCAGTGATTTAGCAGGGCTCCAAGAGACCCAGTACTTC; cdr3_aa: CATSDLAGLQETQYF
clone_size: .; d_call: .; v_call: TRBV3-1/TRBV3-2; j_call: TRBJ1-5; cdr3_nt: TGTGCCAGCAGCCCCCCAGGGAATCAGCCCCAGCATTTT; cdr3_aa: CASSPPGNQPQHF
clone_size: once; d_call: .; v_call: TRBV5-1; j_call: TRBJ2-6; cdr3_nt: TGCGCCAGCAGCTTGGATGGCGTCCCTGGGGCCAACGTCCTGACTTTC; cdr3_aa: CASSLDGVPGANVLTF
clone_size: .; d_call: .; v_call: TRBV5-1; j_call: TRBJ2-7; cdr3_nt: TGCGCCAGCACCGCAGGGTACGACGAGCAGTACTTC; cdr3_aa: CASTAGYDEQYF
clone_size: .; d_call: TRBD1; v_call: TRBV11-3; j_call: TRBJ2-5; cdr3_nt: TGTGCCAGCAGCCCTGGGACAGGGGTGGTTCGAGAGACCCAGTACTTC; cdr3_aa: CASSPGTGVVRETQYF
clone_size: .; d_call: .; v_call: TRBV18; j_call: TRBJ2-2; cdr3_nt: TGTGCCAGCTCACCAGGAGGGCGCGCGAACACCGGGGAGCTGTTTTTT; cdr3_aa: CASSPGGRANTGELFF
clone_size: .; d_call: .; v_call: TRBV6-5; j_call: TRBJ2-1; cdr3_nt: TGTGCCAGCACCCCAGCGAGGGCGAGGAATGAGCAGTTCTTC; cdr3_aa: CASTPARARNEQFF
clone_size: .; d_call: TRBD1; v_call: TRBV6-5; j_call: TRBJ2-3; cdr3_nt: TGTGCCAGCGAACAGGGACAGGGCACAGATACGCAGTATTTT; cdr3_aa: CASEQGQGTDTQYF
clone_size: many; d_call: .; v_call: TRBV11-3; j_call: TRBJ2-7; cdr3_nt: TGTGCCACCCGGGACGGATCCTACGAGCAGTACTTC; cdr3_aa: CATRDGSYEQYF